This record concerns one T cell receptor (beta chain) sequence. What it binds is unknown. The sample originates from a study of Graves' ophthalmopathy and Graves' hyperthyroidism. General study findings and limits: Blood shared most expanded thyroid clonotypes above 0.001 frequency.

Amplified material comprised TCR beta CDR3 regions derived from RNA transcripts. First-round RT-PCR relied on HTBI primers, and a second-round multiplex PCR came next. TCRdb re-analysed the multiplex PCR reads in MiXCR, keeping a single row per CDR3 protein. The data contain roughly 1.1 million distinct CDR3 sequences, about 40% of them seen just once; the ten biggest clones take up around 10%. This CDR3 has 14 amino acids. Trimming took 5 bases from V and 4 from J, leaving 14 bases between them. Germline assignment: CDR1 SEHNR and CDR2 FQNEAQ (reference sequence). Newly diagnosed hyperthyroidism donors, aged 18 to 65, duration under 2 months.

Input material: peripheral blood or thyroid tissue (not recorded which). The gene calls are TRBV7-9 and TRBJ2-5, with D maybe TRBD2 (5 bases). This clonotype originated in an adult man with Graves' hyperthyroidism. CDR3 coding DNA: TGTGCCAGCAGCGGCCGTGACTACCGAGAGACCCAGTACTTC. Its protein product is CASSGRDYRETQYF.